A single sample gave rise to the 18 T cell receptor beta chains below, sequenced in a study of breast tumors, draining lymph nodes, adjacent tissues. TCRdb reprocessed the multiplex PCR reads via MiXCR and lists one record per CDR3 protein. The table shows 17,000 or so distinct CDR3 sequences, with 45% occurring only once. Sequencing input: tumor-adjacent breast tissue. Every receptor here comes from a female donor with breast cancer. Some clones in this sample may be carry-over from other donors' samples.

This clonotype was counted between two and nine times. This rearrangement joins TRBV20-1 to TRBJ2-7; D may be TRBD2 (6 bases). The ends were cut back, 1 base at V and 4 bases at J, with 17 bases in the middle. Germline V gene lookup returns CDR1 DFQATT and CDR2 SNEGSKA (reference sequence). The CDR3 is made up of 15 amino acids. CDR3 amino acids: CSARGDTGEGYEQYF. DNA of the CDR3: TGCAGTGCTAGAGGTGACACGGGAGAGGGGTACGAGCAGTACTTC.

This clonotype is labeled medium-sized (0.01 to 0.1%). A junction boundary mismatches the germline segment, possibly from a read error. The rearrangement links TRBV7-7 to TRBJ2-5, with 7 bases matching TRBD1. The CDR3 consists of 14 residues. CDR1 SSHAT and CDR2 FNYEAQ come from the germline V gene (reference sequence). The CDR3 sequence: CASSLTGAGETQYF. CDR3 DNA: TGTGCTAGCAGCTTAACAGGGGCCGGAGAGACCCAGTACTTC. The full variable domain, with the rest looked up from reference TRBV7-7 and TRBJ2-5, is GAGVSQSPRYKVTKRGQDVTLRCDPISSHATLYWYQQALGQGPEFLTYFNYEAQPDKSGLPSDRFSAERPEGSISTLTIQRTEQRDSAMYRCASSLTGAGETQYFGPGTRLLVL.

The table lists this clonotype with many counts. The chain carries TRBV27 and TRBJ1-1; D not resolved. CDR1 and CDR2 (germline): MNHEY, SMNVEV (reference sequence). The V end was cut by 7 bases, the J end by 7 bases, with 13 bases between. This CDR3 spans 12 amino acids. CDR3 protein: CASTTGRNEAFF. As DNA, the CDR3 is TGTGCCAGCACCACCGGACGGAATGAAGCTTTCTTT.

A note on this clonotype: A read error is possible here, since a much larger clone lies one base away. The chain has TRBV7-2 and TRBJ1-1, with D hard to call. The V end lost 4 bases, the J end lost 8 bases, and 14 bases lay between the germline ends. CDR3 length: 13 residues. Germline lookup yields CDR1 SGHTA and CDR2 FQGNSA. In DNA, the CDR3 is TGTGCCAGCAGCTCCCAGTCCCAAGGGGAAGCTTTCTTT. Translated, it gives CASSSQSQGEAFF.

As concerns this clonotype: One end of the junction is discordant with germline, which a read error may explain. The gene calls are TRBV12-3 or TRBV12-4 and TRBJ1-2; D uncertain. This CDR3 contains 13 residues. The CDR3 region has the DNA TGTGCCAGCAGTTTGTACAGTCGAGGTGGCCACACCTTC. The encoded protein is CASSLYSRGGHTF.

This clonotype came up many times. The CDR3 DNA follows: TGTGCCAGCAGCCAAGACGCCGGGGGCAGAGCTGAAGCTTTCTTT. It yields the protein CASSQDAGGRAEAFF. The chain carries TRBV14 and TRBJ1-1, with D possibly being TRBD1 (6 bases). This CDR3 is built from 15 residues. Germline V gene data show CDR1 as SGHDN and CDR2 as FVKESK. Deletions cut 0 bases from V and 6 bases from J, with 14 bases between.

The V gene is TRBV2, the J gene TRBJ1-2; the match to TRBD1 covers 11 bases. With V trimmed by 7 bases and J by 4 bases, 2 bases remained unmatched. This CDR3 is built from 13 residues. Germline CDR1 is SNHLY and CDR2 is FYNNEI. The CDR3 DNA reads TGTGCCAGCACCGGGACAGGGGGCTATGGCTACACCTTC. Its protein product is CASTGTGGYGYTF.

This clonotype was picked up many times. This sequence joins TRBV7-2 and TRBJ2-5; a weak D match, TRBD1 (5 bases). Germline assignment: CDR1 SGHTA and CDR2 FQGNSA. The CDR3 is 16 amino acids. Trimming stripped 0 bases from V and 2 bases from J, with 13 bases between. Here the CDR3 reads CASSLADTPGQETQYF. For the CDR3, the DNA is TGTGCCAGCAGCTTAGCGGACACGCCCGGGCAAGAGACCCAGTACTTC.

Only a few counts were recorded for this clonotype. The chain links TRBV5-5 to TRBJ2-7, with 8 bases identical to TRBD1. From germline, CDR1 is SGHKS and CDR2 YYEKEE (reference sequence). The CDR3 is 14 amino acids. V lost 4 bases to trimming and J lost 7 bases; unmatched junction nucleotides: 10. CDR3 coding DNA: TGTGCCAGCAGCGGGGGACAGGCGGCGCGGGAGCAGTACTTC. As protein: CASSGGQAAREQYF.

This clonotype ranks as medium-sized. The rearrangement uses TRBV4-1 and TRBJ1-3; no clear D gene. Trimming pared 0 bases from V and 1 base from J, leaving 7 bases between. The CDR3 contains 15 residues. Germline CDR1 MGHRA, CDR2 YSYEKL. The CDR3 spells CASSQDSASGNTIYF. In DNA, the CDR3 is TGCGCCAGCAGCCAAGATAGCGCTTCTGGAAACACCATATATTTT.

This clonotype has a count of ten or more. CDR3 sequence (DNA): TGTGCCTGGAAAGGGGGCGGGGATACGCAGTATTTT. This encodes CAWKGGGDTQYF. The chain employs TRBV30 and TRBJ2-3; 7 bases align to TRBD1. Germline V gives CDR1 GTSNPN, CDR2 SVGIG (reference sequence). The V and J ends lost 4 bases and 6 bases, in that order; junction bases with no gene match: 4. This CDR3 region has 12 residues.

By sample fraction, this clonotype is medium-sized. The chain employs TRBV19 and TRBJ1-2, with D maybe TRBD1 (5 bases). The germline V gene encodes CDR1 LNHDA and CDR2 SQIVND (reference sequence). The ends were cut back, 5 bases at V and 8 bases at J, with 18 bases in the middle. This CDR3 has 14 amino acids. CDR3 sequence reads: CASSSPQGARGYTF. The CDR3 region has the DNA TGTGCCAGTAGTTCCCCCCAGGGTGCCAGGGGCTACACCTTC.

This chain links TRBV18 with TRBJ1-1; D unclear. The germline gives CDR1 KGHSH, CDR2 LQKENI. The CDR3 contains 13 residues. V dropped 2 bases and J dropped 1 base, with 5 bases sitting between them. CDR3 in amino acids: CASSPNRNTEAFF. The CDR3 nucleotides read TGTGCCAGCTCACCAAATAGGAACACTGAAGCTTTCTTT.

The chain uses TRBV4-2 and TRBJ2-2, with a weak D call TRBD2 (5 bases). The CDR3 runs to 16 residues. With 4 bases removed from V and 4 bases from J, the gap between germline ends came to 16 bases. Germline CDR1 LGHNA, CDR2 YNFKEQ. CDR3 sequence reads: CASSLQDREGTGELFF. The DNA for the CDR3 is TGTGCCAGCAGCCTACAAGATCGGGAAGGCACCGGGGAGCTGTTTTTT.

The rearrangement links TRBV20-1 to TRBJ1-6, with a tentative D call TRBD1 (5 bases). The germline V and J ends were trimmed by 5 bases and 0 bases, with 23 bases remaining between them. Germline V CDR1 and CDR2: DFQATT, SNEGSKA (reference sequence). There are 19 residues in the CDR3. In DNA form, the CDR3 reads TGCAGTGCTCGCCACCGCGGGGGGGGATCGAGCTCCTATAATTCACCCCTCCACTTT. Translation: CSARHRGGGSSSYNSPLHF.

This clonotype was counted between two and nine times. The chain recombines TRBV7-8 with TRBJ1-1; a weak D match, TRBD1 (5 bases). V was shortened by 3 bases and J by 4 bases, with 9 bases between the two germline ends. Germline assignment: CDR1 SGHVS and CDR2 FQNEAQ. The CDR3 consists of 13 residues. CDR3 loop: CASSFSGTTEAFF. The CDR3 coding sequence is TGTGCCAGCAGCTTTTCGGGGACCACTGAAGCTTTCTTT.

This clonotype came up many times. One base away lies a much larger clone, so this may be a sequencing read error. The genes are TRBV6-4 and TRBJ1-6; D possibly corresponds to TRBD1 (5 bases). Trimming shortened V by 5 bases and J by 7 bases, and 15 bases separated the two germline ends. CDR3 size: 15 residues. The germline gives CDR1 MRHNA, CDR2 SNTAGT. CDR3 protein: CASSRSAGLNSPLHF. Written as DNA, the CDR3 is TGTGCCAGCAGTCGCTCCGCAGGGCTGAATTCACCCCTCCACTTT.

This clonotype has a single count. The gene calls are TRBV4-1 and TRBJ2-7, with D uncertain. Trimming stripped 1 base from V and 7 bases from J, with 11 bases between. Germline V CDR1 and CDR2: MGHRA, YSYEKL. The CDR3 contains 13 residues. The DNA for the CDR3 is TGCGCCAGCAGCCAAGCAGAGTTAACGGAGCAGTACTTC. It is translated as CASSQAELTEQYF.